The clone carrying this T cell receptor (beta chain) has just one count. Additional DNA sequences in this sample encode the identical CDR3. Treatment reported: around 19 received Ad26.COV2.S at low or high dose, single or two shots; 5 received placebo; per-sample allocation not given. Specimens were obtained on day 63 following the first vaccine or placebo injection. Ad26.COV2.S expressed prefusion-stabilized spike from the original Wuhan strain. The protocol was immunoSEQ multiplex PCR, while the TCRdb copy is restricted to in-frame clones and leaves out a portion. Of about 350,000 clones listed, 70% to 90% were seen once; the top ten hold about 3.3%. This specimen comes from a study of Ad26.COV2.S vaccination and SARS-CoV-2 variants. The CDR3 runs 21 residues. In germline, CDR1 is LNHNV, CDR2 YYDKDF (reference sequence). With 3 bases clipped from V and 1 base from J, the junction kept 19 bases outside the gene matches.

The chain combines TRBV15 with TRBJ2-1; 9 positions match TRBD2. The specimen was peripheral blood, collected in a trial of Ad26.COV2.S vaccine versus placebo. The origin of this receptor is a person between 18 and 65 years old who received the Ad26.COV2.S COVID-19 vaccine or a placebo. CDR3 coding DNA: TGTGCCACCAGCAGTTTCCCAGGTAATCCTCCCCTAGCGGGGTCCTACAATGAGCAGTTCTTC. Its translation: CATSSFPGNPPLAGSYNEQFF.